The TCR beta chain described here comes from a study of blood T cell repertoires in COVID-19. Overall study context: Sites across the United States, Italy and Spain contributed samples from acute and convalescent COVID-19.

Under the authors' procedure: Reference gene primer amplification yielded estimated nucleated cell counts. TCRdb's copy holds only in-frame clones and misses some; the assay was immunoSEQ multiplex PCR. V and J calls plus clone size are reproduced from that table; the DNA served to infer D and trimming. The sample holds 140,000 to 150,000 clones, approximately 84% seen once. The clonotype originates from a human donor in a cohort sampled during active COVID-19. The specimen was peripheral blood.

CDR3 in amino acids: CASSPPGQGANEQFF. The CDR3 DNA reads TGTGCCAGCAGCCCCCCCGGCCAGGGGGCGAATGAGCAGTTCTTC. V usage is TRBV11-2 and J usage is TRBJ2-1, with 8 positions matching TRBD1. Germline trimming cut 5 bases from V and 7 bases from J; bases unmatched to any gene: 10. CDR3 length: 15 residues. Germline CDR1 reads SGHAT; CDR2 reads FQNNGV.